Below are 19 T cell receptor beta chains sequenced from a single sample in a study of Graves' ophthalmopathy and Graves' hyperthyroidism. Amplification of TCR beta CDR3 regions used RNA transcripts. RT-PCR with HTBI primers came first, then second-round multiplex PCR. TCRdb re-derived calls from the multiplex PCR reads in MiXCR, one entry per CDR3 protein. The table has a few hundred thousand distinct CDR3 sequences, 15% to 20% seen once. The sequenced sample consisted of peripheral blood. These receptors all come from a woman aged 18-30 years with Graves' ophthalmopathy.

The chain joins TRBV20-1 to TRBJ1-2; 7 bases fit TRBD1. CDR1 is DFQATT, CDR2 SNEGSKA, per germline (reference sequence). The J segment lost 6 bases and the V segment lost 3 bases, leaving 7 bases of the junction unmatched. The CDR3 contains 13 residues. This chain's CDR3 is CSARVGGQHGYTF. The DNA for the CDR3 is TGCAGTGCTAGGGTTGGGGGACAGCATGGCTACACCTTC.

This clonotype has ten or more counts. One end of the junction varies from germline; a read error may be responsible. The chain uses TRBV7-9 and TRBJ2-5, with 9 positions matching TRBD2. Germline lookup yields CDR1 SEHNR and CDR2 FQNEAQ (reference sequence). CDR3 size: 16 residues. Here the CDR3 reads CASSLGSSGSQETQYF. The CDR3, as DNA: TGTGCCAGCAGCTTAGGGAGTAGCGGGAGTCAAGAGACCCAATACTTC.

The chain links TRBV10-3 to TRBJ1-5, with 8 bases matching TRBD1. The CDR3 runs 14 residues. Looked up from germline, CDR1 is ENHRY and CDR2 is SYGVKD. Trimming removed 2 bases from V and 7 bases from J; junction bases left unmatched: 4. Here the CDR3 DNA reads TGTGCCATCAGTGAGGCAGGGGGCGGACAGCCCCAGCATTTT. Its translation is CAISEAGGGQPQHF.

There are many counts of this clonotype. V gene TRBV28 combines with J gene TRBJ1-1, with D perhaps matching TRBD1 (6 bases). V lost 5 bases, J lost 0 bases, and 13 bases lay in between. This CDR3 is 15 amino acids long. Germline V gives CDR1 MDHEN, CDR2 SYDVKM. CDR3 in DNA: TGTGCCAGCAGTCCGGACAGCCGTATGAACACTGAAGCTTTCTTT. It codes for CASSPDSRMNTEAFF.

Many counts were recorded for this clonotype. This chain connects TRBV3-1 to TRBJ2-5; D possibly corresponds to TRBD1 (6 bases). The CDR3 is 14 amino acids. V lost 4 bases and J lost 1, with 10 bases in between. Germline V CDR1 and CDR2: LGHDT, YNNKEL (reference sequence). CDR3 nucleotide sequence: TGTGCCAGCAGCCGCCCAGGGGTCCAAGAGACCCAGTACTTC. Translating it yields CASSRPGVQETQYF.

This clonotype was observed many times. The chain couples TRBV12-3 or TRBV12-4 to TRBJ2-2; 10 nucleotides agree with TRBD1. The junction had 6 bases not matched to a gene; V was cut back by 11 bases and J by 6 bases. The length of the CDR3 is 13 residues. CDR3: CAVRTGGPGELFF. CDR3 nucleotides: TGTGCCGTCCGGACAGGGGGTCCCGGGGAGCTGTTTTTT.

The chain links TRBV12-3 or TRBV12-4 to TRBJ1-2; D is possibly TRBD1 (5 bases). Trimming stripped 8 bases from V and 2 bases from J, with 15 bases between. This CDR3 is built from 14 residues. The CDR3 reads CASPRGDQNYGYTF. The CDR3, as DNA: TGTGCCAGCCCTCGGGGGGACCAAAACTATGGCTACACCTTC.

This clonotype was recorded many times. The CDR3 DNA sequence: TGTGCCAGCAGCTCCCCCGCCGGGACTAGCACCGGGGAGCTGTTTTTT. It is translated as CASSSPAGTSTGELFF. The chain has TRBV11-2 and TRBJ2-2; 8 positions agree with TRBD2. This CDR3 has 16 residues. Germline CDR1 and CDR2: SGHAT and FQNNGV. V dropped 4 bases and J dropped 4; count of bases not matched to a gene: 8.

This clonotype was detected many times. The chain employs TRBV7-2 and TRBJ2-7; D gene ambiguous. Per germline, CDR1 SGHTA and CDR2 FQGNSA. V was pared by 1 base and J by 0 bases, with 10 bases between. This CDR3 region has 15 residues. The CDR3 DNA reads as TGTGCCAGCAGCTTAGGAGCTTCCCCCTCCTACGAGCAGTACTTC. Its protein is CASSLGASPSYEQYF. Variable domain in full (rest from reference TRBV7-2 and TRBJ2-7): GAGVSQSPSNKVTEKGKDVELRCDPISGHTALYWYRQSLGQGLEFLIYFQGNSAPDKSGLPSDRFSAERTGGSVSTLTIQRTQQEDSAVYLCASSLGASPSYEQYFGPGTRLTVT.

The table lists this clonotype with many counts. This chain uses TRBV4-3 with TRBJ2-7; 8 bases agree with TRBD2. Trimming took 1 base from V and 7 from J; bases not matched to a gene: 6. This CDR3 contains 14 residues. Germline CDR1 reads LGHNA; CDR2 reads YSLEER. The CDR3: CASSQVGRAPEQYF. The CDR3 DNA sequence: TGCGCCAGCAGCCAAGTCGGGAGGGCACCGGAGCAGTACTTC.

This clonotype was counted ten times or more. V and J are TRBV27 and TRBJ2-6; no clear D. Germline V CDR1 and CDR2: MNHEY, SMNVEV (reference sequence). The CDR3 totals 13 residues. V was trimmed by 6 bases and J by 5 bases, leaving 8 bases between them. CDR3 amino acids: CASRSGRANVLTF. The CDR3 coding sequence is TGTGCCAGCAGGTCCGGTAGGGCCAACGTCCTGACTTTC.

This clonotype was counted ten times or more. The chain is built from TRBV6-5 and TRBJ2-7, with D tentatively TRBD2 (6 bases). The CDR3 is 15 residues long. Germline V lookup: CDR1 MNHEY, CDR2 SVGAGI. The V end lost 0 bases, the J end lost 3 bases, and 12 bases lay between the germline ends. The CDR3 region is CASSYSELGGYEQYF. DNA for the CDR3: TGTGCCAGCAGTTACTCGGAGCTGGGGGGCTACGAGCAGTACTTC.

In this sample, this clonotype turned up many times. This rearrangement joins TRBV12-3 or TRBV12-4 to TRBJ1-5; D is possibly TRBD1 (6 bases). Between the trimmed V and J ends, which lost 1 base and 6 bases, there was a span of 13 bases. There are 15 residues in the CDR3. DNA of the CDR3: TGTGCCAGCAGTTTAGGGGGGAGGGGGACTCAGCCCCAGCATTTT. Amino acids: CASSLGGRGTQPQHF.

This clonotype was counted ten times or more. This chain uses TRBV4-1 with TRBJ2-7; D perhaps matches TRBD2 (5 bases). V lost 4 bases to trimming and J lost 2 bases, with 15 bases between them. The germline V gene encodes CDR1 MGHRA and CDR2 YSYEKL. The CDR3 loop spans 15 amino acids. CDR3 residues: CASSLLGEPPYEQYF. The CDR3 DNA is TGCGCCAGCAGCCTCCTTGGGGAGCCCCCCTACGAGCAGTACTTC.

This clonotype was counted many times. The chain employs TRBV7-2 and TRBJ2-7; D possibly uses TRBD1 or TRBD2 (5 bases each). The length of the CDR3 is 15 residues. The germline gives CDR1 SGHTA, CDR2 FQGNSA. The germline V and J ends were trimmed by 4 bases and 5 bases, with 18 bases remaining between them. In nucleotides, the CDR3 is TGTGCCAGCAGCTCGGTCCGGGGCCTCAGCAACGAGCAGTACTTC. Encoded protein: CASSSVRGLSNEQYF.

This clonotype was detected ten times or more. V is TRBV6-2 or TRBV6-3 and J is TRBJ2-7; D is possibly TRBD1 or TRBD2 (6 bases each). V dropped 2 bases and J dropped 3 bases, with 23 bases sitting between them. CDR3 size: 18 residues. Germline assignment: CDR1 MNHEY and CDR2 SVGEGT. The CDR3 is CASSYRILEGGANYEQYF. As DNA, the CDR3 is TGTGCCAGCAGTTACCGTATCCTTGAGGGGGGCGCGAACTACGAGCAGTACTTC.

This clonotype was found many times. The chain is built from TRBV18 and TRBJ1-1; 10 positions agree with TRBD1. Per germline, CDR1 KGHSH and CDR2 LQKENI. After removal of 3 bases from V and 3 bases from J, the junction contained 1 base not matched to a gene. CDR3 length: 14 amino acids. The CDR3: CASSPGQGYTEAFF. In DNA form, the CDR3 reads TGTGCCAGCTCACCGGGACAGGGGTACACTGAAGCTTTCTTT.

This clonotype was found many times. This chain connects TRBV7-8 to TRBJ2-7; D unclear. The V gene's germline CDR1 is SGHVS and CDR2 FQNEAQ. V was shortened by 1 base and J by 5 bases, with 9 bases between the two germline ends. There are 13 residues in the CDR3. CDR3 sequence (DNA): TGTGCCAGCAGCTTAGGGCATCCCGACGAGCAGTACTTC. It encodes CASSLGHPDEQYF.

V and J are TRBV30 and TRBJ2-5, with 8 bases fitting TRBD2. J gave up 4 bases and V 2 bases, and 6 bases lay outside the gene matches. This CDR3 contains 14 residues. CDR1 GTSNPN and CDR2 SVGIG come from the germline V gene (reference sequence). CDR3 amino acids: CAWSNPGGVETQYF. The CDR3 DNA sequence: TGTGCCTGGAGTAACCCGGGAGGGGTAGAGACCCAGTACTTC. Using reference TRBV30 and TRBJ2-5 for the parts outside the CDR3, the full variable domain is SQTIHQWPATLVQPVGSPLSLECTVEGTSNPNLYWYRQAAGRGLQLLFYSVGIGQISSEVPQNLSASRPQDRQFILSSKKLLLSDSGFYLCAWSNPGGVETQYFGPGTRLLVL.